Listed below are T cell receptor beta chains from one sample, sequenced in a study of cytomegalovirus exposure and HLA in healthy donors. Libraries were prepared by immunoSEQ multiplex PCR; TCRdb keeps only in-frame clonotypes and omits some of them. Here the sample spans 150,000 to 200,000 clones, 68% being singletons. Sequencing input: PBMCs. The receptors were gathered from a woman in her late teens or twenties in good health and CMV-seropositive. CDR3s include the opening cysteine and the closing phenylalanine or tryptophan. D genes are given only for firm matches.

j_call	d_call	cdr3_length	v_call	cdr3_aa
TRBJ2-5	-	14	TRBV7-9	CASSLAGSTETQYF
TRBJ2-7	TRBD2	13	TRBV10-3	CAISRAGAHEQYF
TRBJ2-7	TRBD2	13	TRBV2	CASSPSGGYEQYF
TRBJ2-3	TRBD2	16	TRBV7-3	CASSQATSGGTDTQYF
TRBJ2-1	TRBD1	14	TRBV6-6	CASSYFGTDNEQFF
TRBJ1-1	-	14	TRBV5-5	CASSFRGPDTEAFF
TRBJ2-1	TRBD2	14	TRBV19	CASSAGLAGYEQFF
TRBJ1-1	-	13	TRBV6-5	CASSYWLRAEAFF
TRBJ2-2	-	19	TRBV12-1	CASTLGGPGLAGGRRELFF
-	-	13	TRBV6-6	CASSLPAPYEQYF
TRBJ2-7	TRBD1	13	TRBV6-1	CASRGTGLSEQYF
TRBJ1-1	TRBD1	15	TRBV7-9	CASSLDRAASTEAFF
TRBJ1-5	-	14	TRBV11-2	CASSFDSSNQPQHF
TRBJ1-2	-	18	TRBV10-3	CAISEMISGPPRNYGYTF
-	-	15	TRBV14	CASSQHRGRYYEQYF
TRBJ1-1	-	13	TRBV29-1	CSAQGQTNTEAFF
TRBJ2-7	-	13	TRBV28	CASSLGESDEQYF
TRBJ1-5	TRBD1	16	TRBV19	CASSIFTGGFMQPQHF
TRBJ2-2	TRBD2	15	TRBV19	CASSLGLEVTGELFF
TRBJ2-5	-	11	TRBV20-1	CSARILETQYF
TRBJ1-5	-	14	TRBV2	CASGREGGNQPQHF
TRBJ2-7	TRBD1	14	TRBV19	CASTAGQGLYEQYF
TRBJ2-3	TRBD2	13	TRBV28	CASSEVGRGGTDF
TRBJ2-7	TRBD1	14	TRBV5-3	CARSGRQGVEWQYF
TRBJ1-2	-	13	TRBV14	CASSQARSYGYTF
TRBJ1-1	-	14	TRBV6-6	CASSYGGADTEAFF
TRBJ1-4	TRBD1	15	TRBV2	CASSQTGGRNEKLFF
TRBJ2-7	TRBD2	15	TRBV19	CASSIVLAGDYEQYF
TRBJ1-2	-	13	TRBV9	CASSVGQSYGYTF
-	TRBD2	15	TRBV28	CASSLYTSGYYEQYF
TRBJ1-2	TRBD1	16	TRBV28	CASSPLDRADMYGYTF
TRBJ1-1	TRBD1	14	TRBV6-1	CASSVAGGPTEAFF